One sample yielded the 21 T cell receptor beta chains listed below, sequenced in a study of post-analysis software for immune sequencing data. Libraries were made from TCR beta cDNA, and they carried unique molecular identifiers. MiXCR was run by TCRdb on the PCR reads, yielding one entry per CDR3 protein. Altogether roughly 650,000 distinct CDR3 sequences are present, more than 50% being singletons, with the ten largest covering around 10%. No antigens are known for them. Study-wide results and limits: Controls had lower frequencies than patients of roughly five TRBV segments, which included TRBV5-6, TRBV5-1 and TRBV20-1.

The sequencing sample was made of blood. Receptor source: a girl aged 2-10 years with multiple sclerosis.

This CDR3 reads CASSPGQGRAYEQYF. The CDR3 nucleotides read TGCGCCAGCAGTCCGGGACAGGGTAGGGCCTACGAGCAGTACTTC. The chain employs TRBV10-2 and TRBJ2-7; 9 bases are a match to TRBD1. V was pared by 5 bases and J by 2 bases, with 7 bases of the junction left unmatched. The CDR3 is 15 amino acids. Looked up from germline, CDR1 is WSHSY and CDR2 is SAAADI.

The chain is built from TRBV4-1 and TRBJ2-1; D possibly uses TRBD1 or TRBD2 (5 bases each). V lost 3 bases to trimming and J lost 14 bases, with 11 bases between them. CDR1 is MGHRA and CDR2 is YSYEKL in the germline V gene. CDR3 size: 11 residues. Written as DNA, the CDR3 is TGCGCCAGCAGCCAGGGGGTTCTCGAGTTCTTC. It specifies CASSQGVLEFF.

CDR3 sequence: CASSLRFQGVNEQFF. Written as DNA, the CDR3 is TGTGCCAGCAGCTTAAGGTTTCAGGGGGTGAATGAGCAGTTCTTC. The chain employs TRBV7-7 and TRBJ2-1, with 7 nucleotides matching TRBD1. The V segment lost 2 bases and the J segment 7 bases; nucleotides outside the gene matches: 8. The CDR3 runs 15 residues. Looked up from germline, CDR1 is SSHAT and CDR2 is FNYEAQ (reference sequence).

The chain has TRBV11-2 and TRBJ1-1; perhaps TRBD1 as D (6 bases). The germline gives CDR1 SGHAT, CDR2 FQNNGV. V gave up 5 bases and J gave up 4 bases, with 17 bases separating them. The CDR3 runs 15 residues. CDR3 protein: CASSVTDRQSTEAFF. CDR3 bases: TGTGCCAGCAGCGTGACCGACAGGCAGAGCACTGAAGCTTTCTTT.

V usage is TRBV2 and J usage is TRBJ2-3; 8 bases map to TRBD2. V was pared by 5 bases and J by 1 base, with 14 bases of the junction left unmatched. From germline, CDR1 is SNHLY and CDR2 FYNNEI. The length of the CDR3 is 18 residues. CDR3 sequence: CASSSPPRFSGGTDTQYF. The CDR3 DNA reads as TGTGCCAGCAGTTCGCCTCCCCGTTTTAGCGGGGGCACAGATACGCAGTATTTT.

V and J are TRBV29-1 and TRBJ2-5, with D tentatively TRBD2 (6 bases). V was shortened by 6 bases and J by 2 bases, with 16 bases between the two germline ends. This CDR3 has 14 amino acids. CDR1 SQVTM and CDR2 ANQGSEA come from the germline V gene. The CDR3 DNA sequence: TGCAGCGTCCACCCGCGACTAGTTCAAGAGACCCAGTACTTC. Translated: CSVHPRLVQETQYF.

This clonotype has a handful of counts. This sequence joins TRBV3-1 and TRBJ2-5; D might be TRBD1 (5 bases). The ends were cut back, 3 bases at V and 5 bases at J, with 13 bases in the middle. CDR1 and CDR2 (germline): LGHDT, YNNKEL (reference sequence). The CDR3 has 14 residues. The CDR3 coding sequence is TGTGCCAGCAGCCAGGACAACCGTCCGGAGACCCAGTACTTC. Its translation is CASSQDNRPETQYF.

V gene TRBV20-1 combines with J gene TRBJ2-3; 8 bases match TRBD2. V lost 1 base to trimming and J lost 4 bases; unmatched junction nucleotides: 10. CDR1 and CDR2 from the germline V gene are DFQATT and SNEGSKA (reference sequence). This CDR3 spans 16 amino acids. The CDR3 protein is CSARAPGGPGADTQYF. As DNA, the CDR3 is TGCAGTGCTAGAGCACCGGGGGGGCCAGGAGCAGATACGCAGTATTTT.

A word on this clonotype: One end of the junction is discordant with germline, which a read error may explain. The chain combines TRBV5-1 with TRBJ2-6; TRBD1 is a possible D gene (5 bases). CDR3 length: 15 residues. Germline values: CDR1 SGHRS, CDR2 YFSETQ. The CDR3 region is CASSSGLPGATVLTF. DNA for the CDR3: TGCGCCAGCAGCTCTGGGCTACCTGGGGCCACCGTCCTGACTTTC.

This chain connects TRBV18 to TRBJ2-3, with a possible D match to TRBD2 (5 bases). CDR1 is KGHSH, CDR2 LQKENI, per germline. V was clipped by 1 base and J by 2 bases, with 19 bases between them. There are 18 residues in the CDR3. CDR3 in amino acids: CASSPLGPGKTSTDTQYF. The CDR3, as DNA: TGTGCCAGCTCACCACTGGGTCCGGGGAAAACCTCCACAGATACGCAGTATTTT.

This clonotype was observed once. The V call is TRBV3-1, the J call TRBJ2-7; 8 bases line up with TRBD1. The CDR3 spans 16 residues. Germline CDR1 and CDR2: LGHDT and YNNKEL (reference sequence). The V gene end was trimmed by 7 bases and the J gene end by 2 bases; junction bases not matched to a gene: 13. CDR3 amino acids: CASTPTHRGLTYEQYF. Written as DNA, the CDR3 is TGTGCCAGCACCCCGACCCACAGGGGGTTGACCTACGAGCAGTACTTC.

A remark on this clonotype: Sequence at one end of the junction differs from germline and may be a read error. The chain is built from TRBV7-9 and TRBJ2-7, with 9 bases matching TRBD2. CDR1 SEHNR and CDR2 FQNEAQ come from the germline V gene (reference sequence). This CDR3 has 17 amino acids. The CDR3 DNA reads as TGTGCTAGCAGCTCCAATTCCCGCAGACTAGCGGACTACGAGCAGTACTTC. It specifies CASSSNSRRLADYEQYF.

This clonotype occurred once. V and J are TRBV6-5 and TRBJ2-1; 7 bases are a match to TRBD1. The germline CDR1 and CDR2 sequences are MNHEY and SVGAGI. The junction had 1 base not matched to a gene; V was cut back by 2 bases and J by 0 bases. CDR3 length: 15 residues. The CDR3 bases are TGTGCCAGCAGTTACAGGGGGCCCTCCTACAATGAGCAGTTCTTC. Residues: CASSYRGPSYNEQFF.

Notes on this clonotype: At one boundary the junction diverges from the germline segment, which might be a read error. CDR3 sequence: CATERTGKGGHTF. The CDR3 region has the DNA TGTGCCACCGAAAGGACAGGGAAGGGTGGCCACACCTTC. The chain carries TRBV25-1 and TRBJ1-2; 8 bases are shared with TRBD1. The CDR3 has 13 residues. Per the germline V gene, CDR1 is MGHDK and CDR2 is SYGVNS.

The count of this clonotype is one. The chain is built from TRBV12-3 or TRBV12-4 and TRBJ1-2; D is ambiguous. Deletions cut 8 bases from V and 2 bases from J, with 12 bases between. The CDR3 covers 13 residues. CDR3 sequence (DNA): TGTGCCAGCCTAGAGCAGGCGAACTATGGCTACACCTTC. It specifies CASLEQANYGYTF.

The chain uses TRBV7-9 and TRBJ1-2; TRBD1 aligns across 9 bases. The germline V gene encodes CDR1 SEHNR and CDR2 FQNEAQ (reference sequence). V was pared by 3 bases and J by 1 base, with 9 bases of the junction left unmatched. This CDR3 region has 17 residues. The CDR3: CASSLGSGTGSNYGYTF. In nucleotides, the CDR3 is TGTGCCAGCAGCTTGGGGTCCGGGACAGGGAGTAACTATGGCTACACCTTC.

V and J are TRBV7-9 and TRBJ2-1; TRBD2 might be the D (6 bases). V lost 3 bases and J 9 bases, leaving 12 bases between the germline ends. The CDR3 loop spans 13 amino acids. From germline, CDR1 is SEHNR and CDR2 FQNEAQ (reference sequence). CDR3 DNA sequence: TGTGCCAGCAGCTTGCCAGGAGGGGTTGAGCAGTTCTTC. Translating gives CASSLPGGVEQFF.

The rearrangement links TRBV6-6 to TRBJ2-5; 7 bases map to TRBD2. The CDR3 has 16 amino acids. The J segment lost 3 bases and the V segment lost 6 bases, leaving 13 bases of the junction unmatched. Germline CDR1 and CDR2: MNHNY and SVGAGI (reference sequence). In nucleotides, the CDR3 is TGTGCCAGCAGGCCAGACTCGGGTGCGGGAGAAGAGACCCAGTACTTC. It specifies CASRPDSGAGEETQYF.

This chain links TRBV10-3 with TRBJ1-2; D remains unclear. From germline, CDR1 is ENHRY and CDR2 SYGVKD. The CDR3 is 13 amino acids. V lost 5 bases to trimming and J lost 7 bases, with 14 bases between them. The CDR3 sequence is CAISSSLTTGYTF. The CDR3 DNA follows: TGTGCCATCAGTTCTTCCCTAACTACTGGCTACACCTTC.

The V call is TRBV12-3 or TRBV12-4, the J call TRBJ2-6; possibly TRBD1 for D (5 bases). Deletions cut 5 bases from V and 0 bases from J, with 23 bases between. The CDR3 covers 20 residues. CDR3 in DNA: TGTGCCAGCAGTCCTCCCCGGACACTGGGCTGGGGCTCTGGGGCCAACGTCCTGACTTTC. It yields the protein CASSPPRTLGWGSGANVLTF.

This chain connects TRBV6-5 to TRBJ1-4; 9 nucleotides line up with TRBD1. Germline V gene lookup returns CDR1 MNHEY and CDR2 SVGAGI. This CDR3 is built from 16 residues. Trimming cost V 3 bases and J 8 bases; bases outside gene matches: 10. This chain's CDR3 is CASSYNYDRGVEKLFF. In DNA, the CDR3 is TGTGCCAGCAGTTATAATTACGACAGGGGGGTCGAAAAACTGTTTTTT.